This TCR beta chain appears in the sequencing data of a study of cytomegalovirus exposure and HLA in healthy donors. Study context: There were 100 million to 130 million unique TCR beta sequences, drawn from about 179 million T cells, in an earlier analysis.

The primer mix had 60 Vbeta and 13 Jbeta primers. The table came from immunoSEQ multiplex PCR; TCRdb's copy has only in-frame clones and leaves some out. Of about 43,000 clones in the sample, approximately 80% were seen once. CDR3 length equals 12 residues. Trimming at V came to 3 bases and at J to 6 bases, leaving 1 base not matched to a gene. Per germline, CDR1 MGHRA and CDR2 YSYEKL. General study results and limits: Later on, an analysis tied around 17,000 TCR beta sequences to HLA alleles at 0.05 false discovery rate. A later analysis linked a missense variant in DCLRE1C to the trimming of TCR beta V and J genes. Later analysis suggested most CMV-associated TCR beta chains were HLA-restricted.

For this clone: No antigen is known for it.

Sequencing used PBMCs. This TCR was sampled from a man aged 30-40 years in good health and CMV-seronegative. This chain uses TRBV4-1 with TRBJ2-7; 8 bases agree with TRBD1. CDR3 sequence reads: CASSHTGGEQYF. Written as DNA, the CDR3 is TGCGCCAGCAGCCATACAGGGGGCGAGCAGTACTTC.